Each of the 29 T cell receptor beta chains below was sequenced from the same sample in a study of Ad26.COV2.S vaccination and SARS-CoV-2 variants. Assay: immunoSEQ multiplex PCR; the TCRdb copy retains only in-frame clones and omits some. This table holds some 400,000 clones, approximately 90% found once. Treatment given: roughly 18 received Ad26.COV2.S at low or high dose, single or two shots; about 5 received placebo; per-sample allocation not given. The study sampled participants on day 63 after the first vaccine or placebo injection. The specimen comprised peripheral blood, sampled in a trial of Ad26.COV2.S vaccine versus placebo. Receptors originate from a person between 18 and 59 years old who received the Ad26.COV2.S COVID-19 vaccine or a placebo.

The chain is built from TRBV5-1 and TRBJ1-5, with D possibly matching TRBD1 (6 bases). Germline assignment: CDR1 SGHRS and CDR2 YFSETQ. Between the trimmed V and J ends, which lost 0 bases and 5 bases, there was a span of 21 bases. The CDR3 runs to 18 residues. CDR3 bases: TGCGCCAGCAGCTTGGCACAACCGGACAGCTGGGCCGATCAGCCCCAGCATTTT. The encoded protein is CASSLAQPDSWADQPQHF. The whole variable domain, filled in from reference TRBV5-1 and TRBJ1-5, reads KAGVTQTPRYLIKTRGQQVTLSCSPISGHRSVSWYQQTPGQGLQFLFEYFSETQRNKGNFPGRFSGRQFSNSRSEMNVSTLELGDSALYLCASSLAQPDSWADQPQHFGDGTRLSIL.

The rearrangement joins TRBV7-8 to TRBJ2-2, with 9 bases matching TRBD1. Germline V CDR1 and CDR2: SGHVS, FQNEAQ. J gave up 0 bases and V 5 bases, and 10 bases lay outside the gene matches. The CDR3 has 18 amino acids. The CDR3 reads CASSLPGTGLANTGELFF. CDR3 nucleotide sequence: TGTGCCAGCAGCCTCCCCGGGACAGGGTTGGCGAACACCGGGGAGCTGTTTTTT.

The CDR3 bases are TGTGCCAGCAGCCCACAGGGTCTCGAAGAGGAACTGTTTTTT. Its translation: CASSPQGLEEELFF. The chain couples TRBV7-2 to TRBJ1-4; weak D call: TRBD1 (6 bases). CDR3 size: 14 residues. V was shortened by 5 bases and J by 12 bases, with 19 bases between the two germline ends. Germline V gives CDR1 SGHTA, CDR2 FQGNSA.

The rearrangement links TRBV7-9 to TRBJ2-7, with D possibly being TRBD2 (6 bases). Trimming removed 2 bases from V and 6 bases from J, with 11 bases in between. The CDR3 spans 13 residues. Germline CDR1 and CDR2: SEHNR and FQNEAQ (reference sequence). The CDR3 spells CASSLTSQGEQYF. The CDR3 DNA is TGTGCCAGCAGCTTAACTAGCCAGGGCGAGCAGTACTTC.

DNA of the CDR3: TGCGCCAGCAGCTTGGGAGGGACTGCTGAGCAGTTCTTC. It specifies CASSLGGTAEQFF. J is TRBJ2-1 and V is TRBV5-1; TRBD2 might be the D (6 bases). From germline, CDR1 is SGHRS and CDR2 YFSETQ. With 0 bases removed from V and 9 bases from J, the gap between germline ends came to 10 bases. The CDR3 runs 13 residues.

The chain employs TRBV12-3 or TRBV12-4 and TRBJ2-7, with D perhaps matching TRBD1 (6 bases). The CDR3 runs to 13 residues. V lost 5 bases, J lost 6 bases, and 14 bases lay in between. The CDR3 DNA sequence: TGTGCCAGCAGTCTAGGACAGTTAGTCGAGCAGTACTTC. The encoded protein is CASSLGQLVEQYF.

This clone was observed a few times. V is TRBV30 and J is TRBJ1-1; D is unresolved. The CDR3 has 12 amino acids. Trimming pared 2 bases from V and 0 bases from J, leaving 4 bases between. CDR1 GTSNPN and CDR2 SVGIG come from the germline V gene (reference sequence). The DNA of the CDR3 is TGTGCCTGGAGTAGGATGAACACTGAAGCTTTCTTT. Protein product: CAWSRMNTEAFF.

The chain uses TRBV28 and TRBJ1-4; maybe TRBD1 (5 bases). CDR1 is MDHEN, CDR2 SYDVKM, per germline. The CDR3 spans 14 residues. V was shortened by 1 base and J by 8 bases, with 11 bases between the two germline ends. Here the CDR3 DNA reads TGTGCCAGCAGTTTATTGGGACGGTCCGAAAAACTGTTTTTT. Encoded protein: CASSLLGRSEKLFF.

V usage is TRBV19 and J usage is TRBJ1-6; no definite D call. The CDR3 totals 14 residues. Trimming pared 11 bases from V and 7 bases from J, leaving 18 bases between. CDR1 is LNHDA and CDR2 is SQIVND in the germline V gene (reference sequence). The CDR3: CAASKRGINSPLHF. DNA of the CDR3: TGTGCCGCCAGTAAGCGGGGTATCAATTCACCCCTCCACTTT.

In nucleotides, the CDR3 is TGTGCCAGCAGCTGGGCGGACCGTATGAACACTGAAGCTTTCTTT. Protein: CASSWADRMNTEAFF. V is TRBV5-6 and J is TRBJ1-1; no definite D call. This CDR3 comprises 15 residues. CDR1 and CDR2 (germline): SGHDT, YYEEEE. Trimming pared 3 bases from V and 0 bases from J, leaving 12 bases between.

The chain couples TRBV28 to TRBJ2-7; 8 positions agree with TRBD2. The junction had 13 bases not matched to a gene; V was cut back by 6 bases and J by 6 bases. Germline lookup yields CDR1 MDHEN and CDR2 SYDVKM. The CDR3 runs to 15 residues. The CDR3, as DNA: TGTGCCAGCAGCGATATACGGGAGGGCCCTTCCGAGCAGTACTTC. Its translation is CASSDIREGPSEQYF.

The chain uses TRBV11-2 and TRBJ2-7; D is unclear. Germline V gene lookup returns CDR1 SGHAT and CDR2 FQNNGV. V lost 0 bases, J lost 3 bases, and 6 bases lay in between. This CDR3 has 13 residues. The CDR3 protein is CASSLEYHYEQYF. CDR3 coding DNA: TGTGCCAGCAGCTTAGAGTACCACTACGAGCAGTACTTC.

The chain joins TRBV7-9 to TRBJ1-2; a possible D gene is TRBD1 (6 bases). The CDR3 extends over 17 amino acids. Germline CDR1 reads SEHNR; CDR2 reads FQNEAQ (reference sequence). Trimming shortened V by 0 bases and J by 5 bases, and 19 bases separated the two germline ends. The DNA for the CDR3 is TGTGCCAGCAGCTTAGCGCATGGACAGAACTACGGGTATGGCTACACCTTC. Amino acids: CASSLAHGQNYGYGYTF.

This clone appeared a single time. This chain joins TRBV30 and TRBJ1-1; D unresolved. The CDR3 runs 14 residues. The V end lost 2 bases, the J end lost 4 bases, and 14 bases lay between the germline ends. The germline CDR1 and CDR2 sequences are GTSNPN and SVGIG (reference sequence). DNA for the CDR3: TGTGCCTGGAGTCTAGGTCGACTGAGCACTGAAGCTTTCTTT. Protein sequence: CAWSLGRLSTEAFF.

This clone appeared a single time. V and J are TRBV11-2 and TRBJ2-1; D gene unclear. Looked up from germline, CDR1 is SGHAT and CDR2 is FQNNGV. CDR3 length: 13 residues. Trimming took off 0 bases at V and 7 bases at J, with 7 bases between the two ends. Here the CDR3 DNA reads TGTGCCAGCAGCTTAGATCTAAAGAATGAGCAGTTCTTC. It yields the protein CASSLDLKNEQFF.

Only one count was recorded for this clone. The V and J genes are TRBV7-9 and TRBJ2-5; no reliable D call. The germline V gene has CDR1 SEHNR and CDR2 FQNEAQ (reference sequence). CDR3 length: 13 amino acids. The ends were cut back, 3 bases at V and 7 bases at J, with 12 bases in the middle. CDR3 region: CASSLSDSGTQYF. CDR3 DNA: TGTGCCAGCAGCTTGTCGGATTCGGGGACCCAGTACTTC.

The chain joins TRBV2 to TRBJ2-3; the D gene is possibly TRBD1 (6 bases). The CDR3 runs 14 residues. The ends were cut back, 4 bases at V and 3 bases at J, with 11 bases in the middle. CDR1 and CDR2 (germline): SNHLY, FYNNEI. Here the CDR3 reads CASSGGRVTDTQYF. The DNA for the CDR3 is TGTGCCAGCAGTGGGGGGCGGGTGACAGATACGCAGTATTTT.

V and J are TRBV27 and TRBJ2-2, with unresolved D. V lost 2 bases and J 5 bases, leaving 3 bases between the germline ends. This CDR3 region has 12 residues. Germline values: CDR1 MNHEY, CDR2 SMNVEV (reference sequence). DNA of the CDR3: TGTGCCAGCAGTTTACGGACCGGGGAGCTGTTTTTT. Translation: CASSLRTGELFF.

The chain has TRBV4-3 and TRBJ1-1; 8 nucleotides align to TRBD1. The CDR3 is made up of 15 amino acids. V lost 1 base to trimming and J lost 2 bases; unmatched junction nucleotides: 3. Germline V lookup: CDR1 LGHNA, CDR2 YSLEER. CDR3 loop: CASSQVDRGNTEAFF. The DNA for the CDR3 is TGCGCCAGCAGCCAAGTTGACAGGGGAAACACTGAAGCTTTCTTT.

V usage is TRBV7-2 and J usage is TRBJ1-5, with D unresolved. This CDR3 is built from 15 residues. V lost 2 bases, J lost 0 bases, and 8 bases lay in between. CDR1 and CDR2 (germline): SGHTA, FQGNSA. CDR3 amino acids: CASSLLPNSNQPQHF. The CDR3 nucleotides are TGTGCCAGCAGCTTATTGCCGAATAGCAATCAGCCCCAGCATTTT.

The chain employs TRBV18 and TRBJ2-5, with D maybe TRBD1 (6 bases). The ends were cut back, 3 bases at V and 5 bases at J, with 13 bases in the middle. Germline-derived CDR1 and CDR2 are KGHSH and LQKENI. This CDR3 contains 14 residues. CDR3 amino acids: CASSPSGAGETQYF. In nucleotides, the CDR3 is TGTGCCAGCTCACCGTCAGGGGCCGGGGAGACCCAGTACTTC.

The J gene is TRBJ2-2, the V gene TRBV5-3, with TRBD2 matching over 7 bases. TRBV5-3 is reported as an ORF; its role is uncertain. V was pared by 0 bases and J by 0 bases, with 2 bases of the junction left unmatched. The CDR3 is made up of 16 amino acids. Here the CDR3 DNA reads TGTGCCAGAAGCTTGGCACTAGCGTCGAACACCGGGGAGCTGTTTTTT. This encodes CARSLALASNTGELFF.

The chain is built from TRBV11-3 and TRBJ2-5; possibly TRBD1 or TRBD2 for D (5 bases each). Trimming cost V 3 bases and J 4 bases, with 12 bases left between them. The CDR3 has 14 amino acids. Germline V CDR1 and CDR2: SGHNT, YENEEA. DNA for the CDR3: TGTGCCAGCAGCTTTCAGGGTGGGGGAGAGACCCAGTACTTC. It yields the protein CASSFQGGGETQYF.

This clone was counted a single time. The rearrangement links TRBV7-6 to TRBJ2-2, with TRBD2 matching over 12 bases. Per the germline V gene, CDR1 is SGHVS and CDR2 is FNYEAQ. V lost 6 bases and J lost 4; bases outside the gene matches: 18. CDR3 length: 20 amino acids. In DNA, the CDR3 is TGTGCCAGCAGTCGGACTAGCGGGGCCTCGGGGCCACGCGGCACCGGGGAGCTGTTTTTT. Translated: CASSRTSGASGPRGTGELFF. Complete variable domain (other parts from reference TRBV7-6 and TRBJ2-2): GAGVSQSPRYKVTKRGQDVALRCDPISGHVSLYWYRQALGQGPEFLTYFNYEAQQDKSGLPNDRFSAERPEGSISTLTIQRTEQRDSAMYRCASSRTSGASGPRGTGELFFGEGSRLTVL.

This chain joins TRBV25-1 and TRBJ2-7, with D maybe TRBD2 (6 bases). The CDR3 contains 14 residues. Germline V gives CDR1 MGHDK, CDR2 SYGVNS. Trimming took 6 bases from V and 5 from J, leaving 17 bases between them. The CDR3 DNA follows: TGTGCCAGCAGCGCGGCGGGGCCTTTGAACGAGCAGTACTTC. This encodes CASSAAGPLNEQYF.

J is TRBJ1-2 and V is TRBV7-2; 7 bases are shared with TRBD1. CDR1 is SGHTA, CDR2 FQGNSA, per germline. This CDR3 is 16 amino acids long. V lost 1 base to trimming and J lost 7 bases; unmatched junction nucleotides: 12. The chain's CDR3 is CASSLGPRQGAGGYTF. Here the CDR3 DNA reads TGTGCCAGCAGCTTAGGTCCCAGACAGGGCGCCGGTGGCTACACCTTC.

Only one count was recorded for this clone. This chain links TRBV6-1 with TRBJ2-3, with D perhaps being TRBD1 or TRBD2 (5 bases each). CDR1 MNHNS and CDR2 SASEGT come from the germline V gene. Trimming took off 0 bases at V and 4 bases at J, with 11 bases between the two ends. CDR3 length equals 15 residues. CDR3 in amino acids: CASSEAGEGPDTQYF. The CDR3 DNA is TGTGCCAGCAGTGAAGCGGGAGAGGGGCCAGATACGCAGTATTTT.

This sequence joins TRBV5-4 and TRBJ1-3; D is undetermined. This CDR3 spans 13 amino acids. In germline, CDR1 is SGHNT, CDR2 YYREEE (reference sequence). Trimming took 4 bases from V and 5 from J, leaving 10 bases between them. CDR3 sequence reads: CASSTTERNTIYF. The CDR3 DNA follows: TGTGCCAGCAGCACGACTGAGAGAAACACCATATATTTT.

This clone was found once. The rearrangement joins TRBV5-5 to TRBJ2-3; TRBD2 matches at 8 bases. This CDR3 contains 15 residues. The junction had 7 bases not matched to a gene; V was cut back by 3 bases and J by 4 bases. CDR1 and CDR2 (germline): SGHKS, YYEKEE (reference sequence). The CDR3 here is CASSYSGIRPDTQYF. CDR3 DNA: TGTGCCAGCAGCTATAGCGGGATCCGTCCAGATACGCAGTATTTT.